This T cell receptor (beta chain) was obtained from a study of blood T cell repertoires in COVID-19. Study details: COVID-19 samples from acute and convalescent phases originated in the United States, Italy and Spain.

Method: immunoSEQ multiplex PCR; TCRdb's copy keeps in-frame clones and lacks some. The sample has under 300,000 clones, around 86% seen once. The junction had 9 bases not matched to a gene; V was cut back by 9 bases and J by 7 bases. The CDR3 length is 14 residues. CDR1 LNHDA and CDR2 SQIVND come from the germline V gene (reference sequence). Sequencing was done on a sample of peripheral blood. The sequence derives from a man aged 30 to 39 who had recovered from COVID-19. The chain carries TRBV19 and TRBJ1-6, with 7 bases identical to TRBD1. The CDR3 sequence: CASAQQGINSPLHF. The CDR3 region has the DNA TGTGCCAGCGCACAACAGGGGATCAATTCACCCCTCCACTTT.